This T cell receptor (beta chain) came from a study of cytomegalovirus exposure and HLA in healthy donors. The primer mix had 60 Vbeta and 13 Jbeta primers. Sequencing used immunoSEQ multiplex PCR; TCRdb keeps in-frame clones, though not all of them. In the table there are about 210,000 clones, approximately 83% of which are singletons. With respect to this clone: What it binds is not known.

Whole-study findings and limits: Later work showed greater clonal expansion in HLA-associated TCR beta chains than in equally common others. An ancestry cluster, one associated with Asian ancestry, reportedly showed fewer N-insertions than the approximately 650-donor mean in a later analysis. According to a later analysis, most TCR beta chains associated with CMV appeared HLA-restricted.

With 3 bases removed from V and 0 bases from J, the gap between germline ends came to 17 bases. From germline, CDR1 is SEHNR and CDR2 FQNEAQ (reference sequence). The CDR3 is 17 amino acids. The chain combines TRBV7-9 with TRBJ1-1; D may be TRBD1 (5 bases). The material sequenced was PBMCs. The TCR comes from a woman in her 50s in good health and CMV-seropositive. CDR3 bases: TGTGCCAGCAGCTTCGGTCAGGGCATGGGTGTGAACACTGAAGCTTTCTTT. This sequence encodes CASSFGQGMGVNTEAFF.